This record looks at one T cell receptor (beta chain) sequence and its context. The V segment lost 5 bases and the J segment 5 bases; nucleotides outside the gene matches: 11. The length of the CDR3 is 15 residues. In germline, CDR1 is SGHTA, CDR2 FQGNSA. This sample is drawn from a study of T-cell memory formation after mild COVID-19. TCRdb called the 5' RACE reads again in MiXCR, with one record for every CDR3 protein. The sample carries roughly 450,000 distinct CDR3 sequences, about 20% recorded once. Material: PBMCs or a T cell subset sorted from them (not recorded which). The clonotype originates from an adult woman who had mild COVID-19 (a few samples of this study predate the infection). Cell type and time point are not known. This chain connects TRBV7-2 to TRBJ1-1, with 7 bases that match TRBD1. The DNA of the CDR3 is TGTGCCAGCAGCCCAGGACAGGTTCTATCGACTGAAGCTTTCTTT. Translating gives CASSPGQVLSTEAFF.